This T cell receptor (beta chain) stems from a study of CD8+CD57+ T cells in acquired aplastic anemia. Researchers used genomic DNA as the template to profile TCR beta VDJ and CDR3. TCRdb used MiXCR to reprocess the reads, holding one entry per CDR3 protein. Here the sample spans around 430,000 distinct CDR3 sequences, approximately 33% being singletons. By flow cytometry, patients selected for sequencing had shown an expansion of CD8+CD57+ cells. Severe acquired aplastic anemia was diagnosed in all patients. Blood sampling was performed on the patients, and none of them had received therapy by then. J gave up 7 bases and V 11 bases, and 13 bases lay outside the gene matches. Germline-derived CDR1 and CDR2 are LNHDA and SQIVND (reference sequence). This CDR3 region has 13 residues. Concerning this clonotype: Its target is not known.

Overall study findings and caveats: Between patients and controls, CD8+ Simpson's diversity did not vary significantly. The study identified more than 25 CD8+ CDR3 sequences shared by patients and controls.

V is TRBV19 and J is TRBJ1-2; 7 bases match TRBD1. The receptor comes from a human donor with aplastic anemia. Material: sorted CD4+, CD8+, or CD8+CD57+ T cells (not recorded which) from PBMCs. The CDR3 sequence is CAWSVGTAFGYTF. The DNA of the CDR3 is TGTGCCTGGAGTGTGGGGACAGCTTTTGGCTACACCTTC.